The 31 T cell receptor beta chains presented below share a single source sample, sequenced in a study of cytomegalovirus exposure and HLA in healthy donors. The PCR ran on 60 Vbeta and 13 Jbeta primers. TCRdb's copy holds only in-frame clones and misses some; the assay was immunoSEQ multiplex PCR. The repertoire holds about 43,000 clones, with 45% to 60% as singletons. Material for sequencing was PBMCs. The source is a man in his fifties or sixties in good health and CMV-seronegative.

The genes are TRBV29-1 and TRBJ1-3; 7 bases match TRBD1. The trim removed 6 bases at V and 0 bases at J, leaving 11 bases unmatched. The CDR3 totals 16 residues. Per germline, CDR1 SQVTM and CDR2 ANQGSEA. The chain's CDR3 is CSVVGVRDSSGNTIYF. The CDR3, as DNA: TGCAGCGTCGTGGGTGTAAGGGACAGCTCTGGAAACACCATATATTTT. The whole variable domain, remainder taken from reference TRBV29-1 and TRBJ1-3, is SAVISQKPSRDICQRGTSLTIQCQVDSQVTMMFWYRQQPGQSLTLIATANQGSEATYESGFVIDKFPISRPNLTFSTLTVSNMSPEDSSIYLCSVVGVRDSSGNTIYFGEGSWLTVV.

This clone was counted between two and nine times. This chain links TRBV29-1 with TRBJ1-1; a possible D gene is TRBD1 (5 bases). Germline loops: CDR1 SQVTM, CDR2 ANQGSEA. Trimming removed 6 bases at V and 4 bases at J, with 15 bases between. This CDR3 spans 13 amino acids. CDR3 sequence reads: CSVNQGKGTEAFF. CDR3 nucleotides: TGCAGCGTCAACCAGGGTAAGGGCACTGAAGCTTTCTTT.

The chain links TRBV19 to TRBJ1-1; TRBD1 agrees at 8 bases. V trimming: 2 bases; J trimming: 4 bases; junction bases outside the gene matches: 3. This CDR3 spans 14 amino acids. Germline-derived CDR1 and CDR2 are LNHDA and SQIVND (reference sequence). For the CDR3, the DNA is TGTGCCAGTAGTATACCGACAGGGGCCACTGAAGCTTTCTTT. Its translation: CASSIPTGATEAFF.

The rearrangement links TRBV6-5 to TRBJ1-4; possibly TRBD1 for D (6 bases). CDR3 length: 15 amino acids. V was shortened by 8 bases and J by 7 bases, with 20 bases between the two germline ends. Germline CDR1 reads MNHEY; CDR2 reads SVGAGI. In nucleotides, the CDR3 is TGTGCCAGCGGGCGTCCACAGGGCGGTTTTGAAAAACTGTTTTTT. Translated, it gives CASGRPQGGFEKLFF.

V gene TRBV9 combines with J gene TRBJ2-1; D possibly corresponds to TRBD1 (6 bases). Germline CDR1 and CDR2: SGDLS and YYNGEE. The CDR3 is made up of 13 amino acids. Trimming shortened V by 3 bases and J by 4 bases, and 8 bases separated the two germline ends. CDR3 residues: CASSEDSYNEQFF. CDR3 bases: TGTGCCAGCAGCGAGGACAGTTACAATGAGCAGTTCTTC.

In nucleotides, the CDR3 is TGTGCCAGCAGTTTAAGGACAGTTCGGCCCCAGCATTTT. Residues: CASSLRTVRPQHF. The rearrangement joins TRBV28 to TRBJ1-5; D might be TRBD1 (6 bases). Germline V gene lookup returns CDR1 MDHEN and CDR2 SYDVKM. The CDR3 runs 13 residues. With 2 bases removed from V and 9 bases from J, the gap between germline ends came to 11 bases.

About this clone: A read error may account for a junction end that differs from germline. The rearrangement uses TRBV28 and TRBJ2-5; TRBD1 agrees at 8 bases. The CDR3 contains 15 residues. The germline V gene has CDR1 MDHEN and CDR2 SYDVKM. DNA of the CDR3: TGTGCCAGCAGTTCGCTGGACAGGGAAGGCGAGACTCAGTACTTC. Protein: CASSSLDREGETQYF.

The table lists this clone with a few counts. The chain joins TRBV30 to TRBJ2-3; 9 nucleotides align to TRBD2. The CDR3 spans 13 residues. In germline, CDR1 is GTSNPN, CDR2 SVGIG (reference sequence). The V and J ends lost 4 bases and 3 bases, in that order; junction bases with no gene match: 2. In DNA, the CDR3 is TGTGCCTGGAATCTAGCGGGAACAGATACGCAGTATTTT. This gives the protein CAWNLAGTDTQYF.

The chain is built from TRBV29-1 and TRBJ2-1; D gene uncertain. V was pared by 4 bases and J by 10 bases, with 17 bases between. The CDR3 sequence is 13 residues long. The germline gives CDR1 SQVTM, CDR2 ANQGSEA. The CDR3: CSVAPAPELEQFF. The CDR3 DNA is TGCAGCGTTGCCCCAGCCCCGGAGTTGGAGCAGTTCTTC.

V and J are TRBV5-4 and TRBJ1-4, with D perhaps TRBD1 (5 bases). V shed 4 bases and J shed 3 bases, with 16 bases lying between them. Germline V gene sequence: CDR1 SGHNT, CDR2 YYREEE (reference sequence). CDR3 length: 16 residues. The CDR3 sequence is CASSLIGVTANEKLFF. The CDR3 DNA sequence: TGTGCCAGCAGCCTCATAGGGGTAACGGCTAATGAAAAACTGTTTTTT.

The rearrangement links TRBV30 to TRBJ2-2, with 8 nucleotides matching TRBD1. CDR3 length: 14 amino acids. From germline, CDR1 is GTSNPN and CDR2 SVGIG (reference sequence). Germline trimming cut 1 base from V and 4 bases from J; bases unmatched to any gene: 2. This CDR3 is CAWSAGGVTGELFF. CDR3 sequence (DNA): TGTGCCTGGAGTGCAGGGGGCGTCACCGGGGAGCTGTTTTTT. Full variable domain (rest looked up from reference TRBV30 and TRBJ2-2): SQTIHQWPATLVQPVGSPLSLECTVEGTSNPNLYWYRQAAGRGLQLLFYSVGIGQISSEVPQNLSASRPQDRQFILSSKKLLLSDSGFYLCAWSAGGVTGELFFGEGSRLTVL.

The chain links TRBV7-8 to TRBJ2-5; TRBD2 matches at 8 bases. J was trimmed by 5 bases and V by 5 bases; bases with no gene match: 7. The germline V gene has CDR1 SGHVS and CDR2 FQNEAQ. CDR3 length: 14 amino acids. CDR3 nucleotide sequence: TGTGCCAGCAGCCCCGGACTAGCACAGGAGACCCAGTACTTC. It codes for CASSPGLAQETQYF. Full variable domain (rest looked up from reference TRBV7-8 and TRBJ2-5): GAGVSQSPRYKVAKRGQDVALRCDPISGHVSLFWYQQALGQGPEFLTYFQNEAQLDKSGLPSDRFFAERPEGSVSTLKIQRTQQEDSAVYLCASSPGLAQETQYFGPGTRLLVL.

Only a few counts were recorded for this clone. One junction end disagrees with the germline gene, perhaps due to a read error. The chain recombines TRBV28 with TRBJ2-5; 10 positions match TRBD1. The CDR3 consists of 11 residues. In germline, CDR1 is MDHEN, CDR2 SYDVKM. CDR3 nucleotide sequence: TGTGCCAGCAGTGACAGGGGGCGTAAGGACTTC. This encodes CASSDRGRKDF.

V and J are TRBV7-8 and TRBJ2-5, with 9 bases fitting TRBD1. Germline trimming cut 2 bases from V and 4 bases from J; bases unmatched to any gene: 8. Germline values: CDR1 SGHVS, CDR2 FQNEAQ. The CDR3 length is 16 residues. The CDR3 is CASSLLGTGRLETQYF. The CDR3 nucleotides read TGTGCCAGCAGCTTACTCGGGACAGGGCGTTTAGAGACCCAGTACTTC.

This clone was observed a few times. The chain carries TRBV7-9 and TRBJ2-7; 7 nucleotides align to TRBD1. Germline-derived CDR1 and CDR2 are SEHNR and FQNEAQ (reference sequence). The CDR3 runs to 14 residues. The J segment lost 3 bases and the V segment lost 5 bases, leaving 7 bases of the junction unmatched. The CDR3 DNA follows: TGTGCCAGCAGCCCGGGACAGAAAGTCTACGAGCAGTACTTC. It codes for CASSPGQKVYEQYF.

The chain has TRBV5-1 and TRBJ2-5, with D tentatively TRBD1 (5 bases). Germline loops: CDR1 SGHRS, CDR2 YFSETQ. This CDR3 is built from 15 residues. V lost 3 bases, J lost 5 bases, and 17 bases lay in between. CDR3: CASSSPTGRTETQYF. The CDR3 nucleotides read TGCGCCAGCAGCTCCCCAACAGGACGTACGGAGACCCAGTACTTC.

The chain links TRBV11-2 to TRBJ2-7; 7 nucleotides align to TRBD1. Germline V CDR1 and CDR2: SGHAT, FQNNGV. The CDR3 totals 13 residues. V lost 4 bases and J lost 5; bases outside the gene matches: 5. The CDR3 spells CASSYHRGDEQYF. The CDR3 DNA sequence: TGTGCCAGCAGCTATCACAGGGGCGACGAGCAGTACTTC.

The chain employs TRBV29-1 and TRBJ1-2, with TRBD1 matching over 8 bases. Germline CDR1 SQVTM, CDR2 ANQGSEA. The CDR3 is 13 residues long. The V gene end was trimmed by 4 bases and the J gene end by 5 bases; junction bases not matched to a gene: 6. The CDR3 DNA sequence: TGCAGCGTTGTGACAGGGGTAGGATATGGCTACACCTTC. It yields the protein CSVVTGVGYGYTF.

A few counts support this clone. The J gene is TRBJ2-7, the V gene TRBV5-1; 11 bases fit TRBD2. Germline-derived CDR1 and CDR2 are SGHRS and YFSETQ. V shed 8 bases, J shed 6 bases, and the junction held 10 bases outside the gene matches. The CDR3 totals 14 residues. The CDR3: CASNSGTSGGEQYF. The CDR3 coding sequence is TGCGCCAGTAACTCAGGGACTAGCGGCGGCGAGCAGTACTTC.

The V call is TRBV29-1, the J call TRBJ1-2, with TRBD1 matching 11 bases. Trimming took 5 bases from V and 4 from J; bases not matched to a gene: 3. This CDR3 has 13 residues. Germline V gene data show CDR1 as SQVTM and CDR2 as ANQGSEA. The CDR3 is CSVKGTGGYGYTF. Written as DNA, the CDR3 is TGCAGCGTTAAGGGGACAGGGGGCTATGGCTACACCTTC.

The rearrangement joins TRBV28 to TRBJ2-7; 12 positions match TRBD1. Per germline, CDR1 MDHEN and CDR2 SYDVKM. Trimming cost V 4 bases and J 4 bases; bases outside gene matches: 11. There are 17 residues in the CDR3. CDR3 amino acids: CASSSNPGTGGWYEQYF. Written as DNA, the CDR3 is TGTGCCAGCAGTTCCAACCCCGGGACAGGGGGCTGGTACGAGCAGTACTTC.

This chain joins TRBV7-9 and TRBJ1-1; TRBD1 matches 7 bases. V lost 2 bases to trimming and J lost 11 bases; unmatched junction nucleotides: 8. The CDR3 is 13 amino acids. Germline-derived CDR1 and CDR2 are SEHNR and FQNEAQ (reference sequence). This CDR3 reads CASSLTTGVEAFF. DNA of the CDR3: TGTGCCAGCAGCTTAACAACAGGGGTTGAGGCTTTCTTT.

The rearrangement links TRBV5-4 to TRBJ2-5; TRBD2 might be the D (5 bases). Deletions cut 6 bases from V and 4 bases from J, with 16 bases between. The CDR3 extends over 14 amino acids. Germline values: CDR1 SGHNT, CDR2 YYREEE (reference sequence). The CDR3 is CASTRRGEGETQYF. CDR3 bases: TGTGCCAGCACCAGGCGTGGAGAGGGAGAGACCCAGTACTTC.

This clone appeared a few times. The J gene is TRBJ2-3, the V gene TRBV29-1; TRBD2 is a possible D gene (5 bases). This CDR3 spans 15 amino acids. With 5 bases removed from V and 0 bases from J, the gap between germline ends came to 15 bases. In germline, CDR1 is SQVTM, CDR2 ANQGSEA. The CDR3 spells CSVPGNQVSTDTQYF. In DNA form, the CDR3 reads TGCAGCGTTCCGGGGAACCAGGTTAGCACAGATACGCAGTATTTT.

This sequence joins TRBV10-3 and TRBJ1-2; D remains unclear. The germline V gene encodes CDR1 ENHRY and CDR2 SYGVKD. V gave up 9 bases and J gave up 7 bases, with 21 bases separating them. The CDR3 spans 14 residues. CDR3 sequence: CAISQDTTGVGYTF. The CDR3 DNA reads as TGTGCCATTTCGCAGGATACGACGGGAGTTGGCTACACCTTC.

In its sample, this clone was seen a few times. The rearrangement links TRBV27 to TRBJ1-5, with TRBD1 matching 9 bases. The CDR3 is 19 amino acids. V was pared by 6 bases and J by 5 bases, with 20 bases of the junction left unmatched. Germline CDR1 and CDR2: MNHEY and SMNVEV (reference sequence). The CDR3 reads CASRQTAGTGIVIDQPQHF. In DNA, the CDR3 is TGTGCCAGCAGACAAACCGCCGGGACAGGGATCGTGATTGATCAGCCCCAGCATTTT.

The chain uses TRBV30 and TRBJ1-2; D is perhaps TRBD1 (5 bases). This CDR3 comprises 13 residues. Germline V gene sequence: CDR1 GTSNPN, CDR2 SVGIG (reference sequence). Trimming took 1 base from V and 2 from J, leaving 8 bases between them. The DNA of the CDR3 is TGTGCCTGGAGTGGGGGGGGGAACTATGGCTACACCTTC. Its protein is CAWSGGGNYGYTF.

V usage is TRBV7-2 and J usage is TRBJ1-1; 7 bases agree with TRBD1. This CDR3 contains 15 residues. The V segment lost 1 base and the J segment 10 bases; nucleotides outside the gene matches: 12. In germline, CDR1 is SGHTA, CDR2 FQGNSA. CDR3 region: CASSLGPTGQQRAFF. As DNA, the CDR3 is TGTGCCAGCAGCTTAGGCCCCACGGGACAGCAACGAGCTTTCTTT.

The chain combines TRBV9 with TRBJ1-1; 10 bases map to TRBD1. The CDR3 has 17 amino acids. The ends lost 2 bases at V and 0 bases at J; junction bases unmatched: 7. Per germline, CDR1 SGDLS and CDR2 YYNGEE. The CDR3 is CASSVSGQGGMNTEAFF. In DNA form, the CDR3 reads TGTGCCAGCAGCGTTTCCGGACAGGGGGGAATGAACACTGAAGCTTTCTTT.

The gene calls are TRBV28 and TRBJ2-7; tentative D call: TRBD2 (6 bases). This CDR3 is built from 15 residues. V dropped 1 base and J dropped 1 base, with 11 bases sitting between them. From germline, CDR1 is MDHEN and CDR2 SYDVKM. The CDR3 protein is CASSLFGTLSYEQYF. Here the CDR3 DNA reads TGTGCCAGCAGTTTATTTGGGACTCTTTCCTACGAGCAGTACTTC.

This clone has more than one count but fewer than ten. The J gene is TRBJ2-2, the V gene TRBV14; possible D gene TRBD2, 5 bases. V was pared by 2 bases and J by 1 base, with 5 bases between. CDR3 length: 14 amino acids. Germline lookup yields CDR1 SGHDN and CDR2 FVKESK. The CDR3 spells CASSQTRNTGELFF. The CDR3 region has the DNA TGTGCCAGCAGCCAAACTAGGAACACCGGGGAGCTGTTTTTT. Together with reference TRBV14 and TRBJ2-2, the CDR3 gives the full variable domain: EAGVTQFPSHSVIEKGQTVTLRCDPISGHDNLYWYRRVMGKEIKFLLHFVKESKQDESGMPNNRFLAERTGGTYSTLKVQPAELEDSGVYFCASSQTRNTGELFFGEGSRLTVL.